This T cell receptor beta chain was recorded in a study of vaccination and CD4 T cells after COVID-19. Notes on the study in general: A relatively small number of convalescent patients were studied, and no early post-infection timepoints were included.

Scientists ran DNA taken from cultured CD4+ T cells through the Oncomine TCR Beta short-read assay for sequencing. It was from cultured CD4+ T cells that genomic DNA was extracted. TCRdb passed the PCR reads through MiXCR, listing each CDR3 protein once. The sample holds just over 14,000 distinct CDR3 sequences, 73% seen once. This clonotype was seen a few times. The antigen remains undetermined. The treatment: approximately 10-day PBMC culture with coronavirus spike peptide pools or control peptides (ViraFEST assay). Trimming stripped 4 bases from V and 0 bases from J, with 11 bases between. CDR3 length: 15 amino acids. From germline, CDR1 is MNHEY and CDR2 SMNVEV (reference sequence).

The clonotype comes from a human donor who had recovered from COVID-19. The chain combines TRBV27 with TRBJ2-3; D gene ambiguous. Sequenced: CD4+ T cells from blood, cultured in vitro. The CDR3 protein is CASSSHRSSTDTQYF. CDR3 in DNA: TGTGCCAGCAGTTCCCACAGAAGTAGCACAGATACGCAGTATTTT.